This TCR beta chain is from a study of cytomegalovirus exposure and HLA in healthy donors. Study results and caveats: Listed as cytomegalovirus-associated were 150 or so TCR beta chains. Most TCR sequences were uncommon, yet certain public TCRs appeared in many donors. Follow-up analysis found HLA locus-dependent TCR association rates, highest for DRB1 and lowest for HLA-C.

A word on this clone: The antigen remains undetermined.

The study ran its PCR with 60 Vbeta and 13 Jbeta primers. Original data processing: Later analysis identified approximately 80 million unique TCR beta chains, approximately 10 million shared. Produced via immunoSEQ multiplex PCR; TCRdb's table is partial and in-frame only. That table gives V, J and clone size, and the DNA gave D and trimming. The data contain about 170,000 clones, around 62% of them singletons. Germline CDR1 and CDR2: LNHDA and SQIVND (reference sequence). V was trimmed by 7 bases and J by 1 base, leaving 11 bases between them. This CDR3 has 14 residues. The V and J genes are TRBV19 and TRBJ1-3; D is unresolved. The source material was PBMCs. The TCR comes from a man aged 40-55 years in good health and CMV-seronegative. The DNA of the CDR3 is TGTGCCAGTATGTGGGCCCGGTCTGGAAACACCATATATTTT. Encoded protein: CASMWARSGNTIYF.